The 32 T cell receptor beta chains listed next were all sequenced from one sample in a study of blood T cell repertoires in COVID-19. The protocol was immunoSEQ multiplex PCR, while the TCRdb copy is restricted to in-frame clones and leaves out a portion. The profile shows 180,000 or so clones, about 85% of them singletons. The sample taken for sequencing was peripheral blood. These receptors were obtained from a woman of 80 years or more with acute or convalescent COVID-19.

The chain employs TRBV27 and TRBJ1-2; possibly TRBD1 for D (5 bases). Trimming stripped 1 base from V and 2 bases from J, with 14 bases between. The CDR3 has 16 residues. Germline loops: CDR1 MNHEY, CDR2 SMNVEV (reference sequence). CDR3 sequence reads: CASSLFGGEGNYGYTF. CDR3 coding DNA: TGTGCCAGCAGTTTATTTGGCGGGGAGGGGAACTATGGCTACACCTTC.

The table lists this clone with a count of one. The chain recombines TRBV11-2 with TRBJ1-2; 10 nucleotides match TRBD1. This CDR3 has 16 amino acids. With V trimmed by 2 bases and J by 8 bases, 11 bases remained unmatched. Germline assignment: CDR1 SGHAT and CDR2 FQNNGV. The CDR3 here is CASSLSRDRGGVGYTF. The CDR3 DNA is TGTGCCAGCAGCTTATCCAGGGACAGGGGAGGTGTGGGCTACACCTTC.

This sequence joins TRBV5-1 and TRBJ2-1; TRBD2 aligns across 10 bases. Trimming removed 5 bases from V and 4 bases from J; junction bases left unmatched: 15. Germline V lookup: CDR1 SGHRS, CDR2 YFSETQ. The CDR3 extends over 18 amino acids. This CDR3 reads CASSRIGGSGGSYNEQFF. The CDR3 bases are TGCGCCAGCAGTCGAATCGGAGGTAGCGGGGGGAGTTACAATGAGCAGTTCTTC.

The chain joins TRBV9 to TRBJ1-6; TRBD1 is a possible D gene (6 bases). The length of the CDR3 is 17 residues. Germline CDR1 and CDR2: SGDLS and YYNGEE. The V gene lost 3 bases and the J gene lost 0 bases, with 13 bases spanning the gap. CDR3 sequence: CASSDSQDSSYNSPLHF. The CDR3 DNA reads TGTGCCAGCAGCGACTCACAGGACAGCTCCTATAATTCACCCCTCCACTTT.

This clone was observed once. The chain couples TRBV7-9 to TRBJ2-5, with 11 positions matching TRBD2. After removal of 8 bases from V and 4 bases from J, the junction contained 6 bases not matched to a gene. The CDR3 runs to 14 residues. The germline gives CDR1 SEHNR, CDR2 FQNEAQ (reference sequence). The CDR3 bases are TGTGCCAGCGGACCCCTAGCGGGAGGAGAGACCCAGTACTTC. This codes for CASGPLAGGETQYF. The entire variable domain, with the rest obtained from reference TRBV7-9 and TRBJ2-5, is as follows: DTGVSQNPRHKITKRGQNVTFRCDPISEHNRLYWYRQTLGQGPEFLTYFQNEAQLEKSRLLSDRFSAERPKGSFSTLEIQRTEQGDSAMYLCASGPLAGGETQYFGPGTRLLVL.

The rearrangement joins TRBV7-9 to TRBJ1-3; D is ambiguous. Germline loops: CDR1 SEHNR, CDR2 FQNEAQ (reference sequence). The CDR3 runs to 16 residues. V was pared by 8 bases and J by 0 bases, with 17 bases between. The CDR3 is CASFSGKRPSGNTIYF. The CDR3 nucleotides read TGTGCCAGCTTCAGCGGGAAAAGACCCTCTGGAAACACCATATATTTT.

The V gene is TRBV7-2, the J gene TRBJ1-5; 8 nucleotides line up with TRBD1. V lost 1 base, J lost 5 bases, and 1 base stayed unmatched. CDR3 size: 14 residues. CDR1 SGHTA and CDR2 FQGNSA come from the germline V gene. This CDR3 is CASSLVQGDQPQHF. The CDR3 bases are TGTGCCAGCAGCTTAGTACAGGGGGATCAGCCCCAGCATTTT.

Only a few counts were recorded for this clone. V and J are TRBV6-5 and TRBJ1-5; D is ambiguous. This CDR3 spans 13 amino acids. V lost 1 base and J lost 7, with 8 bases in between. CDR1 MNHEY and CDR2 SVGAGI come from the germline V gene. The CDR3 DNA reads TGTGCCAGCAGTTACTTGGGAGGGCAGCCCCAGCATTTT. It yields the protein CASSYLGGQPQHF.

This chain connects TRBV3-1 (or the pseudogene TRBV3-2) to TRBJ2-3, with TRBD2 as a possible D gene (6 bases). The CDR3 is made up of 13 amino acids. V was clipped by 4 bases and J by 7 bases, with 12 bases between them. CDR1 and CDR2 from the germline V gene are LGHDT and YNNKEL (reference sequence). The CDR3 reads CASSLGTDHTQYF. The CDR3 nucleotides are TGTGCCAGCAGCCTGGGGACTGATCATACGCAGTATTTT.

The rearrangement joins TRBV12-5 to TRBJ2-2; 10 bases match TRBD1. CDR1 and CDR2 (germline): LGHNT, FRNRAP. After removal of 3 bases from V and 3 bases from J, the junction contained 4 bases not matched to a gene. The CDR3 length is 16 residues. The CDR3 loop reads CASGFRGQGYTGELFF. DNA of the CDR3: TGTGCTAGTGGTTTCCGGGGACAGGGGTACACCGGGGAGCTGTTTTTT.

The chain carries TRBV11-1 and TRBJ1-1; 8 bases are a match to TRBD1. There are 13 residues in the CDR3. Germline V lookup: CDR1 SGHAT, CDR2 FQDESV (reference sequence). V lost 5 bases and J lost 3; bases outside the gene matches: 2. CDR3 protein: CASSTDRDTEAFF. DNA for the CDR3: TGTGCCAGCAGCACGGACAGGGACACTGAAGCTTTCTTT.

The chain uses TRBV5-4 and TRBJ2-3, with D possibly matching TRBD1 (6 bases). The CDR3 sequence is 14 residues long. Germline CDR1 reads SGHNT; CDR2 reads YYREEE (reference sequence). Trimming stripped 4 bases from V and 7 bases from J, with 16 bases between. The CDR3 sequence is CASSQGTSLHTQYF. The CDR3 nucleotides are TGTGCCAGCAGCCAAGGGACATCGTTACATACGCAGTATTTT.

The V gene is TRBV15, the J gene TRBJ2-7; perhaps TRBD1 as D (6 bases). There are 14 residues in the CDR3. Germline-derived CDR1 and CDR2 are LNHNV and YYDKDF (reference sequence). Trimming took off 2 bases at V and 2 bases at J, with 10 bases between the two ends. CDR3 amino acids: CATSRPGQAYEQYF. DNA for the CDR3: TGTGCCACCAGCAGACCGGGACAAGCCTACGAGCAGTACTTC. Based on the CDR3 plus reference TRBV15 and TRBJ2-7, the full variable domain is DAMVIQNPRYQVTQFGKPVTLSCSQTLNHNVMYWYQQKSSQAPKLLFHYYDKDFNNEADTPDNFQSRRPNTSFCFLDIRSPGLGDTAMYLCATSRPGQAYEQYFGPGTRLTVT.

The chain joins TRBV15 to TRBJ2-6, with TRBD1 identical over 8 bases. Germline CDR1 is LNHNV and CDR2 is YYDKDF (reference sequence). The CDR3 loop spans 17 amino acids. With 5 bases clipped from V and 0 bases from J, the junction kept 6 bases outside the gene matches. Here the CDR3 reads CATSLGTGNSGANVLTF. CDR3 in DNA: TGTGCCACCAGCTTAGGGACAGGCAACTCTGGGGCCAACGTCCTGACTTTC.

The V call is TRBV7-9, the J call TRBJ2-7; D may be TRBD2 (5 bases). The CDR3 spans 14 residues. Looked up from germline, CDR1 is SEHNR and CDR2 is FQNEAQ (reference sequence). V lost 4 bases and J 7 bases, leaving 17 bases between the germline ends. CDR3 bases: TGTGCCAGCAGCTCCTGGGGAGCCCCGGGGGAGCAGTACTTC. This codes for CASSSWGAPGEQYF.

V gene TRBV6-4 combines with J gene TRBJ2-2; D might be TRBD1 (6 bases). Germline V lookup: CDR1 MRHNA, CDR2 SNTAGT. This CDR3 is 17 amino acids long. Trimming pared 7 bases from V and 2 bases from J, leaving 20 bases between. The chain's CDR3 is CASKPTGGPTNTGELFF. As DNA, the CDR3 is TGTGCCAGCAAACCGACAGGAGGCCCCACTAACACCGGGGAGCTGTTTTTT.

V usage is TRBV27 and J usage is TRBJ2-3, with 10 bases lining up with TRBD1. Germline CDR1 is MNHEY and CDR2 is SMNVEV (reference sequence). This CDR3 is 16 amino acids long. The V gene end was trimmed by 6 bases and the J gene end by 1 base; junction bases not matched to a gene: 7. The CDR3 DNA reads TGTGCCAGCAGACGGGACAGGGGACGGCGCACAGATACGCAGTATTTT. It is translated as CASRRDRGRRTDTQYF.

As for this clone: The same CDR3 also results from other DNA sequences found in this sample. The chain combines TRBV10-3 with TRBJ1-1, with a weak D call TRBD1 (6 bases). Germline V gives CDR1 ENHRY, CDR2 SYGVKD. Trimming removed 5 bases from V and 2 bases from J, with 9 bases in between. The CDR3 sequence is 13 residues long. CDR3 region: CAISRTVNTEAFF. The CDR3 region has the DNA TGTGCCATCAGTAGGACAGTAAACACTGAAGCTTTCTTT.

The chain uses TRBV10-3 and TRBJ2-5, with D possibly matching TRBD2 (6 bases). Per the germline V gene, CDR1 is ENHRY and CDR2 is SYGVKD. This CDR3 region has 13 residues. V was clipped by 7 bases and J by 5 bases, with 14 bases between them. CDR3 sequence (DNA): TGTGCCATCACGGAGGGAGTAGGGGAGACCCAGTACTTC. It encodes CAITEGVGETQYF.

V usage is TRBV12-3 or TRBV12-4 and J usage is TRBJ1-5; no clear D. The CDR3 totals 13 residues. With 2 bases removed from V and 7 bases from J, the gap between germline ends came to 9 bases. The CDR3 here is CASSLSGGQPQHF. The CDR3 DNA sequence: TGTGCCAGCAGTTTATCAGGAGGGCAGCCCCAGCATTTT.

This sequence joins TRBV7-9 and TRBJ2-2; 8 bases agree with TRBD2. Germline V gene lookup returns CDR1 SEHNR and CDR2 FQNEAQ (reference sequence). The junction had 2 bases not matched to a gene; V was cut back by 1 base and J by 4 bases. The CDR3 has 15 amino acids. The CDR3 region has the DNA TGTGCCAGCAGCTTAGTGGCGGGAGGCACCGGGGAGCTGTTTTTT. Protein product: CASSLVAGGTGELFF.

The CDR3 DNA reads as TGTGCCAGCAGCCCAGAAACTAGCGTGGAGACCCAGTACTTC. Translating gives CASSPETSVETQYF. The rearrangement uses TRBV7-2 and TRBJ2-5, with 7 bases fitting TRBD2. V was pared by 5 bases and J by 5 bases, with 8 bases of the junction left unmatched. This CDR3 contains 14 residues. In germline, CDR1 is SGHTA, CDR2 FQGNSA.

This sequence joins TRBV3-1 (or the pseudogene TRBV3-2) and TRBJ1-2; maybe TRBD1 (6 bases). CDR3 length: 16 amino acids. The germline V and J ends were trimmed by 0 bases and 3 bases, with 14 bases remaining between them. Germline V lookup: CDR1 LGHDT, CDR2 YNNKEL (reference sequence). CDR3 in DNA: TGTGCCAGCAGCCAAGATCTAACAGGGAAAGACTATGGCTACACCTTC. Translation gives CASSQDLTGKDYGYTF.

The chain is built from TRBV21-1 and TRBJ1-2. TRBV21-1 is shown as a pseudogene. This CDR3 is built from 13 residues. The DNA for the CDR3 is TGTGCCAGCAGCTTGGGGGAGGTCTATGGCTACACCTTC. Translation gives CASSLGEVYGYTF.

This clone was detected once. This chain joins TRBV19 and TRBJ1-2, with a weak D call TRBD1 (6 bases). The CDR3 is 13 amino acids. The germline V gene encodes CDR1 LNHDA and CDR2 SQIVND (reference sequence). Trimming removed 5 bases from V and 4 bases from J, with 11 bases in between. CDR3 bases: TGTGCCAGTAGTTCGGACAGAGCCTATGGCTACACCTTC. This encodes CASSSDRAYGYTF.

This clone was found a few times. The chain combines TRBV12-5 with TRBJ2-6, with TRBD1 matching 12 bases. Germline CDR1 reads LGHNT; CDR2 reads FRNRAP. This CDR3 is 18 amino acids long. With 4 bases clipped from V and 3 bases from J, the junction kept 7 bases outside the gene matches. The chain's CDR3 is CASGSGQGAGGGANVLTF. The CDR3 DNA follows: TGTGCTAGTGGTTCGGGACAGGGGGCAGGAGGTGGGGCCAACGTCCTGACTTTC.

This chain connects TRBV12-3 or TRBV12-4 to TRBJ2-7; 8 bases are a match to TRBD1. The trim removed 8 bases at V and 1 base at J, leaving 4 bases unmatched. The CDR3 length is 13 residues. CDR3 in amino acids: CASRDRKSYEQYF. In DNA form, the CDR3 reads TGTGCCAGCCGGGACAGGAAATCCTACGAGCAGTACTTC.

The chain joins TRBV18 to TRBJ2-3; the match to TRBD2 covers 11 bases. V was clipped by 3 bases and J by 5 bases; unmatched bases: 7. CDR1 is KGHSH and CDR2 is LQKENI in the germline V gene. The CDR3 is 16 residues long. Here the CDR3 DNA reads TGTGCCAGCTCACCGTTAGCGGGAGGGCCCAGAGATACGCAGTATTTT. Amino acid sequence: CASSPLAGGPRDTQYF.

The chain is built from TRBV23-1 and TRBJ2-7; 8 bases are shared with TRBD1. TRBV23-1 is an open reading frame, and its role is uncertain. J was trimmed by 12 bases and V by 4 bases; bases with no gene match: 5. This CDR3 comprises 11 residues. Written as DNA, the CDR3 is TGCGCCAGCAGTCCCGAGGGGACAGGGTACTTC. Its protein product is CASSPEGTGYF.

The chain combines TRBV2 with TRBJ1-5; possibly TRBD1 for D (5 bases). CDR3 length equals 15 residues. The germline CDR1 and CDR2 sequences are SNHLY and FYNNEI. V dropped 2 bases and J dropped 3 bases, with 11 bases sitting between them. The CDR3 protein is CASSEQGGDNQPQHF. The CDR3 nucleotides are TGTGCCAGCAGTGAACAGGGAGGGGACAATCAGCCCCAGCATTTT.

This clone was seen a single time. The chain links TRBV9 to TRBJ2-5; D may be TRBD2 (5 bases). The CDR3 extends over 15 amino acids. Trimming cost V 4 bases and J 2 bases, with 15 bases left between them. CDR1 is SGDLS, CDR2 YYNGEE, per germline. The CDR3 region is CASSPRGYGQETQYF. As DNA, the CDR3 is TGTGCCAGCAGCCCCCGCGGGTACGGTCAAGAGACCCAGTACTTC.

This sequence joins TRBV14 and TRBJ2-5; TRBD1 aligns across 9 bases. This CDR3 comprises 15 residues. V trimming: 1 base; J trimming: 7 bases; junction bases outside the gene matches: 7. Germline V gene sequence: CDR1 SGHDN, CDR2 FVKESK. This CDR3 is CASSQATGGWGTQYF. Here the CDR3 DNA reads TGTGCCAGCAGCCAAGCCACAGGGGGCTGGGGGACCCAGTACTTC.